This TCR beta chain was captured in a study of blood T cell repertoires in COVID-19. Across the whole study: T cells, B-cell-depleted T cells, or PBMCs provided the cDNA or gDNA that served as material.

Original methodology: Researchers report that nucleated cell counts were estimated from reference gene primer amplification. TCRdb keeps only in-frame clones here, not all; method: immunoSEQ multiplex PCR. V, J and clone size reflect that table, while D and trimming were determined from the DNA. The profile shows more than 75,000 clones, about 86% of them singletons. CDR1 SGHTA and CDR2 FQGNSA come from the germline V gene. V dropped 0 bases and J dropped 4 bases, with 12 bases sitting between them. The CDR3 has 15 amino acids. This clone has just a few counts. This receptor was taken from a woman of 80 years or more with acute or convalescent COVID-19. Sequenced sample: peripheral blood. The gene calls are TRBV7-2 and TRBJ1-2; no reliable D call. The CDR3 is CASSLAPQPSYGYTF. The CDR3 DNA reads as TGTGCCAGCAGCTTAGCGCCACAGCCTTCCTATGGCTACACCTTC.